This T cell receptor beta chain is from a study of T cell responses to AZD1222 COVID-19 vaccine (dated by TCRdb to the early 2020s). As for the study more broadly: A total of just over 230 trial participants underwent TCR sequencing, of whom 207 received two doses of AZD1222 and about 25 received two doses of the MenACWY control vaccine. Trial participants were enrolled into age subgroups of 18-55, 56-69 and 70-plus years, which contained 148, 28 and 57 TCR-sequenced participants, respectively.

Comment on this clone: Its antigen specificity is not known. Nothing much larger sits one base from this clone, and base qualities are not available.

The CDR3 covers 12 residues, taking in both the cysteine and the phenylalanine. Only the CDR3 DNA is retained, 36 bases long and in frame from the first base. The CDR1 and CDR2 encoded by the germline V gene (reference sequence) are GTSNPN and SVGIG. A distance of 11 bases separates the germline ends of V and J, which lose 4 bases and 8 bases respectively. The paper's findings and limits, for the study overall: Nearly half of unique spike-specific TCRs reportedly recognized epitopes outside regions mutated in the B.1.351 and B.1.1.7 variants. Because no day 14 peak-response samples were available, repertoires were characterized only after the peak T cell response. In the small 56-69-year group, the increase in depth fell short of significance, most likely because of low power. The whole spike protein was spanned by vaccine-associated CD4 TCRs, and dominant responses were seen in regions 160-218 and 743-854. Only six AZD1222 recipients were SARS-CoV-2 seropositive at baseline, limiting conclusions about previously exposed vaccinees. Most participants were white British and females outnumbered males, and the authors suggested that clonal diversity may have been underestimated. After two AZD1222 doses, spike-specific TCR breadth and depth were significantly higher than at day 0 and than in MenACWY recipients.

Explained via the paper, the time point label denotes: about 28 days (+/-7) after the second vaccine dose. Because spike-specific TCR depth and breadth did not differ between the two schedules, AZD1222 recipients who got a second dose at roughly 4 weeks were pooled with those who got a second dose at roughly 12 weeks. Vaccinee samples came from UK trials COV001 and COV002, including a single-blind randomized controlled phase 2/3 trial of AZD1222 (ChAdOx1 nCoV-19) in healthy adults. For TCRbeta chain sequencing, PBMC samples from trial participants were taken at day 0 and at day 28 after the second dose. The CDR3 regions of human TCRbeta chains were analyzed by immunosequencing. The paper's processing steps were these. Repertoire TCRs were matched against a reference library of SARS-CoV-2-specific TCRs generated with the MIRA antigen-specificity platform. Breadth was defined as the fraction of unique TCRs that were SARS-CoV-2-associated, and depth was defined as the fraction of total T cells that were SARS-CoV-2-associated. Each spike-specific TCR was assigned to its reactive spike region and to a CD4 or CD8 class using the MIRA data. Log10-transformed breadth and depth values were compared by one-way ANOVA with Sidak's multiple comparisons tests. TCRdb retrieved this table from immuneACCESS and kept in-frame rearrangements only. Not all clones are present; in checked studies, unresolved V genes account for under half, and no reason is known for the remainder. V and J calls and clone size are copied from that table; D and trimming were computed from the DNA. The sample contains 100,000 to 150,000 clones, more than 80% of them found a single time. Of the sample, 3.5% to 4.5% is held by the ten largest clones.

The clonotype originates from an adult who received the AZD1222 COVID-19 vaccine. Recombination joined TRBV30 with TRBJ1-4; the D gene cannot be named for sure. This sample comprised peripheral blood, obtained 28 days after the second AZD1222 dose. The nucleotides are TGTGCCTGGAACGTTTGGGAGGAAAAACTGTTTTTT. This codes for CAWNVWEEKLFF.